This T cell receptor beta chain originates from a study of blood T cells in healthy people across ages. For the study at large: Template switching recovered approximately one barcoded beta molecule for every two T cells.

The CDR3 contains 14 residues. The V end lost 5 bases, the J end lost 10 bases, and 15 bases lay between the germline ends. A remark on this clonotype: Its matching antigen is unknown.

Whole-study results and caveats: Per million T cells, the diversity of TCR beta decreased roughly linearly as age advanced.

Then a second PCR, running roughly 6 to 11 cycles, was carried out with a sample-barcoded 5' primer and a J-beta primer mix. TCRdb re-analysed the 5' RACE reads in MiXCR, keeping a single row per CDR3 protein. The sample includes roughly 1,500,000 distinct CDR3 sequences, 40% to 50% of them seen just once. The genes are TRBV12-3 or TRBV12-4 and TRBJ1-6; tentatively, D is TRBD1 (6 bases). The clonotype originates from a woman in her late teens or twenties in good health. What was sequenced was blood. The CDR3 coding sequence is TGTGCCAGCAGTCAACAGGGAGTCCAGTCACCCCTCCACTTT. Translated: CASSQQGVQSPLHF.